This TCR beta chain was sequenced for a study of blood T cell repertoires in COVID-19. Study details: The United States, Italy and Spain were the sources of the acute and convalescent COVID-19 samples. Sample material is recorded as cDNA or gDNA derived from T cells, B-cell-depleted T cells, or PBMCs.

V was cut by 1 base and J by 3 bases, with 9 bases left in between. The CDR3 has 15 residues. Germline CDR1 and CDR2: LGHNA and YSLEER. This clone was picked up one time. While infection was still active, Seattle patients were enrolled and then followed longitudinally. Per the original methods: Estimated nucleated cell counts came from reference gene primer amplification. Repertoires were generated with immunoSEQ multiplex PCR, while TCRdb's copy carries only in-frame clones and drops some. The D gene and trimming were derived from the DNA, and the V and J assignments and clone size from that table. In the table there are 100,000 to 150,000 clones, 81% of which are singletons.

This clonotype was sampled from a young man with COVID-19, enrolled during active disease. The chain couples TRBV4-3 to TRBJ2-2; D uncertain. Sequencing used peripheral blood. CDR3 DNA sequence: TGCGCCAGCAGCCAAGGAGCGACTGACACCGGGGAGCTGTTTTTT. It yields the protein CASSQGATDTGELFF.